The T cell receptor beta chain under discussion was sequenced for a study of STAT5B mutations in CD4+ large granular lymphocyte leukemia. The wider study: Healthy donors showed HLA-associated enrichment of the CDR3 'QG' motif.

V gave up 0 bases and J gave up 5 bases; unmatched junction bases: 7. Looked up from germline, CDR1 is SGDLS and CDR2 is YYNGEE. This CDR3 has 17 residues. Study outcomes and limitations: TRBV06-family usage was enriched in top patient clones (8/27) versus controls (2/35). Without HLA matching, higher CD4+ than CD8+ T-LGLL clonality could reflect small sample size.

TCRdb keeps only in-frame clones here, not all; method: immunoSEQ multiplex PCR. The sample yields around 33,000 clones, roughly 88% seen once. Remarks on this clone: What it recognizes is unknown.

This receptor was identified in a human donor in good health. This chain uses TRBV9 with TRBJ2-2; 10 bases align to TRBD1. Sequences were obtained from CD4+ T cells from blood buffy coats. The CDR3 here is CASSVVGQGFGTGELFF. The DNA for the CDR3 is TGTGCCAGCAGCGTAGTGGGACAGGGGTTTGGAACCGGGGAGCTGTTTTTT.